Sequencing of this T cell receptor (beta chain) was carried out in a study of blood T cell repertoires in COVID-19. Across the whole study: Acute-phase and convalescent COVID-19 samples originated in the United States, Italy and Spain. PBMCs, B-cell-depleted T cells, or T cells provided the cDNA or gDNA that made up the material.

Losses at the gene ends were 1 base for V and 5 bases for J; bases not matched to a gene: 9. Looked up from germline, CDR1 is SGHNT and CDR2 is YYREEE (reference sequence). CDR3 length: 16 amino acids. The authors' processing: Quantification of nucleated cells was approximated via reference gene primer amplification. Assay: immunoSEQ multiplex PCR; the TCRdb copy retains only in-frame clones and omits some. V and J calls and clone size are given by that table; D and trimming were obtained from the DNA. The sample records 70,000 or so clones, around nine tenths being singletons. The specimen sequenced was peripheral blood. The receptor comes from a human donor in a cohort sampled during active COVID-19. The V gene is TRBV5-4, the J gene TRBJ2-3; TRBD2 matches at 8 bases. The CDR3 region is CASSLTTGGPVDTQYF. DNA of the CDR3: TGTGCCAGCAGCTTGACGACGGGAGGGCCTGTAGATACGCAGTATTTT.